This TCR beta chain was found in a study of blood T cell repertoires in COVID-19. Trimming took 5 bases from V and 1 from J; bases not matched to a gene: 5. Looked up from germline, CDR1 is MDHEN and CDR2 is SYDVKM. This CDR3 has 15 amino acids. The data were produced by immunoSEQ multiplex PCR, yet TCRdb's version contains in-frame clones alone and is incomplete. The sample holds 150,000 to 200,000 clones, approximately 86% seen once. The sequenced sample consisted of peripheral blood. This sequence joins TRBV28 and TRBJ1-3; 7 bases align to TRBD1. The source of this sequence is a man aged 55 to 70 with acute or convalescent COVID-19. The CDR3 coding sequence is TGTGCCAGCAGTCTCCGGGACAGATCTGGAAACACCATATATTTT. Amino acids: CASSLRDRSGNTIYF.